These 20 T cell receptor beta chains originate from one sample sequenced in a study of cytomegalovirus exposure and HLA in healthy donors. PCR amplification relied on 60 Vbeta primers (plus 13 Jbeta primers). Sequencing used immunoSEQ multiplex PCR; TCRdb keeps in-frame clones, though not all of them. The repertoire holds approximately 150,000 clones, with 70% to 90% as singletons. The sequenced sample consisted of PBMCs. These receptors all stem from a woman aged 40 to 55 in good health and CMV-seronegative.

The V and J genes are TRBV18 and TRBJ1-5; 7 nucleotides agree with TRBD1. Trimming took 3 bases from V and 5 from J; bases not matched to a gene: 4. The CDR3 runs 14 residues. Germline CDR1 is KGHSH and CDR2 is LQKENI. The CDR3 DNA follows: TGTGCCAGCTCACCGGGACAGTCGTATCAGCCCCAGCATTTT. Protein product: CASSPGQSYQPQHF. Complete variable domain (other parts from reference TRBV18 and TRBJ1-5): NAGVMQNPRHLVRRRGQEARLRCSPMKGHSHVYWYRQLPEEGLKFMVYLQKENIIDESGMPKERFSAEFPKEGPSILRIQQVVRGDSAAYFCASSPGQSYQPQHFGDGTRLSIL.

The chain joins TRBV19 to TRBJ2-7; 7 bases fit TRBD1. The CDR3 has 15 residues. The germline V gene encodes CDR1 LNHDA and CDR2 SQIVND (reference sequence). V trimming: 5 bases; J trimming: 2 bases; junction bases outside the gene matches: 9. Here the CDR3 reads CASSPWTGQTYEQYF. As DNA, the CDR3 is TGTGCCAGTAGTCCCTGGACGGGACAGACCTACGAGCAGTACTTC.

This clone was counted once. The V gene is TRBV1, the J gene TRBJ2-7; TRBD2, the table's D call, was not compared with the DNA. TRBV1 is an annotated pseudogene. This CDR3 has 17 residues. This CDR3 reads CTSSQESRTSGILEQYF. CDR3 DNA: TGCACCAGCAGCCAAGAAAGTAGGACTAGCGGGATCCTCGAGCAGTACTTC.

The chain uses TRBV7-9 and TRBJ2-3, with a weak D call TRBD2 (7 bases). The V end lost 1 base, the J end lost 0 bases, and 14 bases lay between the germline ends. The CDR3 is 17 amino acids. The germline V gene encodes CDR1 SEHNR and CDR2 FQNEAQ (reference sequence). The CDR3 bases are TGTGCCAGCAGCTTAGGCGGGGGCAGGGGAAGCACAGATACGCAGTATTTT. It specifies CASSLGGGRGSTDTQYF.

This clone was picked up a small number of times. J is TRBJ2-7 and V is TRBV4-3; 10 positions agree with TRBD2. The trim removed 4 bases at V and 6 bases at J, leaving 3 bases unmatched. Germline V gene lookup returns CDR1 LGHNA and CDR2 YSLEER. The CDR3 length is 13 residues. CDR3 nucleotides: TGCGCCAGCAGCCGATCTAGCGGGAGCGAGCAGTACTTC. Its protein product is CASSRSSGSEQYF.

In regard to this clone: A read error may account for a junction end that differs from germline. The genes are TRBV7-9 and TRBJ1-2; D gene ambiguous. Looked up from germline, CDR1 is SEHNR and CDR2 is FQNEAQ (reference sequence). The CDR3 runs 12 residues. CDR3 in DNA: TGTTCCAGCAGCTTAGTGTCTGGCGGCTACACCTTC. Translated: CSSSLVSGGYTF.

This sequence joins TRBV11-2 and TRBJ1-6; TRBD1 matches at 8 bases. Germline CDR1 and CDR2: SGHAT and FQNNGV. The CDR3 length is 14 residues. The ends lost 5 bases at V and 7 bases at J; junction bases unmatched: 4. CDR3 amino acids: CASSPGQGNSPLHF. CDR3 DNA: TGTGCCAGCAGCCCAGGACAGGGAAATTCACCCCTCCACTTT.

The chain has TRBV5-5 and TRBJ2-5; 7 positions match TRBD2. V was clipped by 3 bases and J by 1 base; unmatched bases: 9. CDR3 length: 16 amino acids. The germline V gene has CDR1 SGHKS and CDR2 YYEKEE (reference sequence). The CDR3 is CASSSLTSSPQETQYF. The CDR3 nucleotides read TGTGCCAGCAGCTCCCTGACTAGCAGCCCCCAAGAGACCCAGTACTTC.

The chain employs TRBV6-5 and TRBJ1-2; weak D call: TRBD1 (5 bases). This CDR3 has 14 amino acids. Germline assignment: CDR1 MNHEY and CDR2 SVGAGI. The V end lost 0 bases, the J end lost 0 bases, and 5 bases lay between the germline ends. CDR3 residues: CASSYSDTNYGYTF. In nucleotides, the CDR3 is TGTGCCAGCAGTTACTCGGACACTAACTATGGCTACACCTTC.

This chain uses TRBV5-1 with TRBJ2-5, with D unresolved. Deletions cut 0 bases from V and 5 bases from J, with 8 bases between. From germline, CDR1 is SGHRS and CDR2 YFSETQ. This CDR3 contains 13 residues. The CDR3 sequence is CASSLAGLETQYF. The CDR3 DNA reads TGCGCCAGCAGCTTGGCCGGGTTGGAGACCCAGTACTTC. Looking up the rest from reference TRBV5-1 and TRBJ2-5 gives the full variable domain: KAGVTQTPRYLIKTRGQQVTLSCSPISGHRSVSWYQQTPGQGLQFLFEYFSETQRNKGNFPGRFSGRQFSNSRSEMNVSTLELGDSALYLCASSLAGLETQYFGPGTRLLVL.

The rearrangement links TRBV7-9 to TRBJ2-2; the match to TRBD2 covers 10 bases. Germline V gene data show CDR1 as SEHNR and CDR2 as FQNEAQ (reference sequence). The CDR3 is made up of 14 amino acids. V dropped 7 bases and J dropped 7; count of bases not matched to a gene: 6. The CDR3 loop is CASILAGVFGELFF. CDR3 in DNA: TGTGCCAGCATCCTAGCGGGAGTGTTCGGGGAGCTGTTTTTT. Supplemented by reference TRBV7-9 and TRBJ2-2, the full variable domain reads DTGVSQNPRHKITKRGQNVTFRCDPISEHNRLYWYRQTLGQGPEFLTYFQNEAQLEKSRLLSDRFSAERPKGSFSTLEIQRTEQGDSAMYLCASILAGVFGELFFGEGSRLTVL.

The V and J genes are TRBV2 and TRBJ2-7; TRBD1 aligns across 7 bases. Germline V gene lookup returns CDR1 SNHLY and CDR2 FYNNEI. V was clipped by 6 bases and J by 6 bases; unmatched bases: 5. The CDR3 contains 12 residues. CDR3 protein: CASSRQGGEQYF. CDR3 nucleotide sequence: TGTGCCAGCAGCCGACAGGGTGGCGAGCAGTACTTC.

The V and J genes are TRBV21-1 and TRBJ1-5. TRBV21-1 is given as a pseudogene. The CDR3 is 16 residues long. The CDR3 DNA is TGTGCCAGCAGCAAATCTGGCGGGGGCGAAGATCAGCCCCAGCATTTT. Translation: CASSKSGGGEDQPQHF.

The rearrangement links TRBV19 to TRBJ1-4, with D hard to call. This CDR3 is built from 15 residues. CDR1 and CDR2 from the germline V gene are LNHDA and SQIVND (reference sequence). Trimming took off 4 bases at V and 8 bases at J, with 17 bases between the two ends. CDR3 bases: TGTGCCAGTAGTACACATGGTCCGCCGGGGGAAAAACTGTTTTTT. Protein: CASSTHGPPGEKLFF.

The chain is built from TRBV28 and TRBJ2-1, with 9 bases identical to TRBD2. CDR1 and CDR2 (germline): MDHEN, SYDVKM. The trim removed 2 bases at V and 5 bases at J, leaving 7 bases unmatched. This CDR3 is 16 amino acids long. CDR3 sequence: CASSLMTAGGDNEQFF. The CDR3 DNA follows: TGTGCCAGCAGTTTAATGACGGCGGGAGGGGACAATGAGCAGTTCTTC. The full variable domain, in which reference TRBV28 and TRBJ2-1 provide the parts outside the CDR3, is DVKVTQSSRYLVKRTGEKVFLECVQDMDHENMFWYRQDPGLGLRLIYFSYDVKMKEKGDIPEGYSVSREKKERFSLILESASTNQTSMYLCASSLMTAGGDNEQFFGPGTRLTVL.

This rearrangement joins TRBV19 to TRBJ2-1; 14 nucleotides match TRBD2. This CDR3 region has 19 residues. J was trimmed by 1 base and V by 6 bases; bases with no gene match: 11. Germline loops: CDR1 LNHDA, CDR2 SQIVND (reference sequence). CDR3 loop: CASSQRGLAGASSYNEQFF. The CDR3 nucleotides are TGTGCCAGTAGCCAAAGGGGACTAGCGGGAGCTTCGTCCTACAATGAGCAGTTCTTC.

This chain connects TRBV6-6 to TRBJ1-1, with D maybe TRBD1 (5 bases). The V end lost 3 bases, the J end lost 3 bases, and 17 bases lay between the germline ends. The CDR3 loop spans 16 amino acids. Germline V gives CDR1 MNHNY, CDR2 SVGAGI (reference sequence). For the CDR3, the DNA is TGTGCCAGCAGTTATAGGTTCGGGGGTCGACACACTGAAGCTTTCTTT. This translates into CASSYRFGGRHTEAFF.

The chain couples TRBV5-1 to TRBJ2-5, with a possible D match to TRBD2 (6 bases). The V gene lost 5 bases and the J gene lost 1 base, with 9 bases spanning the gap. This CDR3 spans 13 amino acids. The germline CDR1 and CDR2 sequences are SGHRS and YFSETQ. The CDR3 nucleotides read TGCGCCAGCAGGGGGGGACCCCAAGAGACCCAGTACTTC. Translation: CASRGGPQETQYF. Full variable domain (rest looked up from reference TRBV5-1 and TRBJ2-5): KAGVTQTPRYLIKTRGQQVTLSCSPISGHRSVSWYQQTPGQGLQFLFEYFSETQRNKGNFPGRFSGRQFSNSRSEMNVSTLELGDSALYLCASRGGPQETQYFGPGTRLLVL.

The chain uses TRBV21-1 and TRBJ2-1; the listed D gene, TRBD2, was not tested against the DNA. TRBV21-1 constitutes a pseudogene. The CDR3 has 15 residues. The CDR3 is CASSIDGTSDNEQFF. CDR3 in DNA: TGTGCCAGCAGCATTGACGGGACTAGCGACAATGAGCAGTTCTTC.

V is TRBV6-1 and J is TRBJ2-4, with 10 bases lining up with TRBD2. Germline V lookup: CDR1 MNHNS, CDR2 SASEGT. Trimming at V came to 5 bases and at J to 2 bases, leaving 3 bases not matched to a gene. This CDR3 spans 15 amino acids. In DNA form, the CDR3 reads TGTGCCAGCAGTCTAGCGGGAGTATCCAAAAACATTCAGTACTTC. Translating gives CASSLAGVSKNIQYF.